This T cell receptor beta chain was observed in a study of T cells in Graves' hyperthyroidism and ophthalmopathy. Whole-study context: The blood sample was taken at first diagnosis, before treatment began.

This CDR3 region has 17 residues. Per germline, CDR1 SGHNT and CDR2 YENEEA. Trimming pared 0 bases from V and 0 bases from J, leaving 12 bases between. Newly diagnosed patients aged 18 to 65 had hyperthyroidism of under 2 months' duration. Exclusions: uncontrolled infection, other autoimmune disease, pregnancy, lactation. PBMCs were sourced from approximately 9.3 ml fresh peripheral blood. This clonotype was observed at least ten times. Template material for amplifying TCR beta CDR3 regions consisted of RNA transcripts. The TCR CDR3 was amplified in a first-round RT-PCR using the HTBI primer set. MiXCR was run by TCRdb on the multiplex PCR reads, yielding one entry per CDR3 protein. The table records about 500,000 distinct CDR3 sequences, approximately 15% of them present only once.

The sequence derives from a woman aged 18 to 35 with Graves' hyperthyroidism. The sequenced material came from blood. The chain recombines TRBV11-3 with TRBJ2-1; D is uncertain. CDR3 DNA sequence: TGTGCCAGCAGCTTAGATCTGAGCAGGAGCTCCTACAATGAGCAGTTCTTC. Protein sequence: CASSLDLSRSSYNEQFF. The full variable domain, completed using reference TRBV11-3 and TRBJ2-1, is EAGVVQSPRYKIIEKKQPVAFWCNPISGHNTLYWYLQNLGQGPELLIRYENEEAVDDSQLPKDRFSAERLKGVDSTLKIQPAELGDSAVYLCASSLDLSRSSYNEQFFGPGTRLTVL.